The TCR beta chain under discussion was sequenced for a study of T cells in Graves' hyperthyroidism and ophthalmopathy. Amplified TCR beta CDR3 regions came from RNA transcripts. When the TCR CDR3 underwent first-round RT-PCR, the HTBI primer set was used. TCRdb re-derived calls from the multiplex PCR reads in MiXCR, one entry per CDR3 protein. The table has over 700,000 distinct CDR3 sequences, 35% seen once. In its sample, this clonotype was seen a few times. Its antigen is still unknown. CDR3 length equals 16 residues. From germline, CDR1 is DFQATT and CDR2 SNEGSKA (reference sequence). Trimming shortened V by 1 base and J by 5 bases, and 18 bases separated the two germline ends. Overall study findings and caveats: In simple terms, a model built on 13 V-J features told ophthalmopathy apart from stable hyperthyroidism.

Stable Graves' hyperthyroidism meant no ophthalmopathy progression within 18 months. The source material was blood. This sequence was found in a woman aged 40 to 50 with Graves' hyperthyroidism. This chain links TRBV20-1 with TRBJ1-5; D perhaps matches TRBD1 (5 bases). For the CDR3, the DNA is TGCAGTGCTAGAGCCGGGGGAATCGGCCAACATCAGCCCCAGCATTTT. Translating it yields CSARAGGIGQHQPQHF.